These 27 T cell receptor beta chains were all obtained from the same sample, sequenced in a study of identical twins. Each CDR3 protein is one row after TCRdb ran MiXCR on the 5' RACE reads. The sample carries 500,000 or so distinct CDR3 sequences, roughly a fifth recorded once. The sample was also reused in another study, on T cells expressing NK-cell markers.

The sequenced sample was CD4+ T cells sorted from blood. Source of these receptors: a woman between 18 and 29 years old in good health.

The J gene is TRBJ1-3, the V gene TRBV19; D ambiguous. The CDR3 runs 14 residues. Germline V CDR1 and CDR2: LNHDA, SQIVND (reference sequence). The V and J ends lost 7 bases and 0 bases respectively, with 10 bases between them. CDR3 amino acids: CASKVIHSGNTIYF. The CDR3 DNA follows: TGTGCCAGTAAAGTGATCCACTCTGGAAACACCATATATTTT.

In this sample, this clonotype turned up many times. The genes are TRBV12-3 or TRBV12-4 and TRBJ2-7; weak D call: TRBD1 (7 bases). This CDR3 is 15 amino acids long. The V end was cut by 5 bases, the J end by 3 bases, with 17 bases between. This CDR3 is CASSPQGGRDYEQYF. In nucleotides, the CDR3 is TGTGCCAGCAGTCCCCAGGGGGGTAGGGACTACGAGCAGTACTTC.

J is TRBJ2-7 and V is TRBV20-1; possible D gene TRBD1, 7 bases. The CDR3 loop spans 15 amino acids. Looked up from germline, CDR1 is DFQATT and CDR2 is SNEGSKA (reference sequence). V was shortened by 6 bases and J by 0 bases, with 18 bases between the two germline ends. As DNA, the CDR3 is TGCAGTGCCTACGGAGGGGGCACGAGCTCCTACGAGCAGTACTTC. Protein: CSAYGGGTSSYEQYF.

This clonotype has just a few counts. This chain uses TRBV3-1 with TRBJ2-1; D assignment may be TRBD1 or TRBD2 (5 bases each). CDR3 size: 11 residues. From germline, CDR1 is LGHDT and CDR2 YNNKEL (reference sequence). Between the trimmed V and J ends, which lost 10 bases and 9 bases, there was a span of 13 bases. The CDR3 sequence is CATGSGGEQFF. CDR3 nucleotides: TGTGCCACCGGTTCTGGGGGTGAGCAGTTCTTC.

This clonotype was seen a few times. CDR3: CASSLVGASDTQYF. CDR3 sequence (DNA): TGTGCCAGCAGCTTAGTTGGGGCGTCAGATACGCAGTATTTT. The chain links TRBV7-9 to TRBJ2-3; D is perhaps TRBD1 (5 bases). The germline V and J ends were trimmed by 1 base and 4 bases, with 9 bases remaining between them. The CDR3 loop spans 14 amino acids. Germline CDR1 reads SEHNR; CDR2 reads FQNEAQ (reference sequence).

The chain links TRBV12-3 or TRBV12-4 to TRBJ2-7; 12 bases map to TRBD1. V lost 3 bases and J lost 0; bases outside the gene matches: 9. The CDR3 has 18 residues. The CDR3 DNA reads as TGTGCCAGCAGTTTTGACGGGACAGGGGGCGAGAACTCCTACGAGCAGTACTTC. As protein: CASSFDGTGGENSYEQYF.

This clonotype has only a few counts. The J gene is TRBJ2-1, the V gene TRBV5-1; D gene unclear. Between the trimmed V and J ends, which lost 0 bases and 3 bases, there was a span of 10 bases. This CDR3 spans 15 amino acids. Per the germline V gene, CDR1 is SGHRS and CDR2 is YFSETQ. CDR3 protein: CASSLVPKNYNEQFF. As DNA, the CDR3 is TGCGCCAGCAGCTTGGTCCCAAAGAACTACAATGAGCAGTTCTTC.

This rearrangement joins TRBV9 to TRBJ2-5; D ambiguous. The CDR3 extends over 14 amino acids. Trimming cost V 7 bases and J 1 base, with 14 bases left between them. Germline values: CDR1 SGDLS, CDR2 YYNGEE. CDR3 protein: CASGNLASQETQYF. The CDR3 DNA follows: TGTGCCAGCGGCAACCTGGCTTCCCAAGAGACCCAGTACTTC.

This clonotype was recorded at least ten times. The CDR3 sequence: CSADRGAKNIQYF. The CDR3 nucleotides read TGCAGTGCTGACAGGGGAGCCAAAAACATTCAGTACTTC. The chain carries TRBV20-1 and TRBJ2-4, with TRBD1 matching over 8 bases. The CDR3 is 13 amino acids. V gave up 5 bases and J gave up 0 bases; unmatched junction bases: 0. Germline V gene lookup returns CDR1 DFQATT and CDR2 SNEGSKA (reference sequence).

The V gene is TRBV4-3, the J gene TRBJ2-5; possibly TRBD1 or TRBD2 for D (5 bases each). CDR3 length: 20 residues. Germline V gene data show CDR1 as LGHNA and CDR2 as YSLEER. V shed 0 bases and J shed 7 bases, with 30 bases lying between them. DNA for the CDR3: TGCGCCAGCAGCCAAGAGACGGGACGACGCCTAGATCCAAGAGACCGGACCCAGTACTTC. Translating it yields CASSQETGRRLDPRDRTQYF.

The V and J genes are TRBV5-1 and TRBJ2-1, with no clear D. Germline V gene lookup returns CDR1 SGHRS and CDR2 YFSETQ. V was shortened by 0 bases and J by 3 bases, with 7 bases between the two germline ends. This CDR3 is built from 14 residues. The CDR3 coding sequence is TGCGCCAGCAGCTTGGAGGCAGTCTACAATGAGCAGTTCTTC. This codes for CASSLEAVYNEQFF. The complete variable domain, with remaining parts taken from reference TRBV5-1 and TRBJ2-1, reads KAGVTQTPRYLIKTRGQQVTLSCSPISGHRSVSWYQQTPGQGLQFLFEYFSETQRNKGNFPGRFSGRQFSNSRSEMNVSTLELGDSALYLCASSLEAVYNEQFFGPGTRLTVL.

This clonotype has only a few counts. The chain carries TRBV6-4 and TRBJ1-2, with 7 positions matching TRBD1. J gave up 5 bases and V 10 bases, and 10 bases lay outside the gene matches. This CDR3 has 13 amino acids. Germline values: CDR1 MRHNA, CDR2 SNTAGT. The CDR3 DNA sequence: TGTGCCACCCGGAGGGGGACAGAGTATGGCTACACCTTC. Translation: CATRRGTEYGYTF.

This clonotype was detected a few times. The V call is TRBV3-1, the J call TRBJ2-1, with D perhaps TRBD2 (6 bases). V was clipped by 4 bases and J by 3 bases, with 13 bases between them. CDR1 LGHDT and CDR2 YNNKEL come from the germline V gene (reference sequence). This CDR3 spans 15 amino acids. DNA for the CDR3: TGTGCCAGCAGCCCGGGTAGCGGTTTCTACAATGAGCAGTTCTTC. It encodes CASSPGSGFYNEQFF.

V gene TRBV20-1 combines with J gene TRBJ2-7; the D is unclear. The germline gives CDR1 DFQATT, CDR2 SNEGSKA (reference sequence). The CDR3 contains 12 residues. Trimming took 6 bases from V and 4 from J, leaving 13 bases between them. CDR3 protein: CSAESISYEQYF. The DNA of the CDR3 is TGCAGTGCCGAATCTATAAGTTACGAGCAGTACTTC.

This chain uses TRBV18 with TRBJ2-1, with 9 nucleotides matching TRBD2. This CDR3 has 17 amino acids. The germline V gene encodes CDR1 KGHSH and CDR2 LQKENI. Trimming cost V 3 bases and J 3 bases; bases outside gene matches: 9. CDR3 protein: CASSPNYGTSSYNEQFF. CDR3 in DNA: TGTGCCAGCTCACCCAATTACGGGACTAGCAGCTACAATGAGCAGTTCTTC.

The chain couples TRBV12-3 or TRBV12-4 to TRBJ1-5, with 9 bases fitting TRBD1. Losses at the gene ends were 7 bases for V and 0 bases for J; bases not matched to a gene: 4. The CDR3 covers 15 residues. The CDR3 DNA reads as TGTGCCAGCAAACCACAGGGGGCTAGCAATCAGCCCCAGCATTTT. Amino acid sequence: CASKPQGASNQPQHF.

The chain uses TRBV2 and TRBJ1-1; no firm D call. This CDR3 spans 13 amino acids. The germline V and J ends were trimmed by 3 bases and 5 bases, with 10 bases remaining between them. Germline V gives CDR1 SNHLY, CDR2 FYNNEI. CDR3 sequence: CASSEGLRTEAFF. The CDR3 coding sequence is TGTGCCAGCAGTGAGGGCCTGCGGACTGAAGCTTTCTTT.

This clonotype occurred many times. The V call is TRBV7-2, the J call TRBJ2-1; TRBD2 agrees at 9 bases. The CDR3 extends over 16 amino acids. The trim removed 5 bases at V and 7 bases at J, leaving 12 bases unmatched. CDR1 and CDR2 (germline): SGHTA, FQGNSA. The CDR3 DNA reads as TGTGCCAGCAGCCCCGGGGGGCTAGCGGGGAGGAATGAGCAGTTCTTC. Encoded protein: CASSPGGLAGRNEQFF.

This clonotype was detected a few times. V and J are TRBV7-7 and TRBJ2-3; a possible D gene is TRBD2 (6 bases). This CDR3 has 15 amino acids. Per the germline V gene, CDR1 is SSHAT and CDR2 is FNYEAQ (reference sequence). Trimming removed 6 bases at V and 3 bases at J, with 16 bases between. The chain's CDR3 is CASSIGAGKTDTQYF. The CDR3 DNA sequence: TGTGCCAGCAGTATTGGGGCGGGAAAGACAGATACGCAGTATTTT.

This sequence joins TRBV6-1 and TRBJ1-6, with TRBD1 matching over 9 bases. V was clipped by 5 bases and J by 6 bases; unmatched bases: 14. The CDR3 totals 18 residues. The germline gives CDR1 MNHNS, CDR2 SASEGT. CDR3 sequence: CASSLRTGGAYGNSPLHF. The CDR3 nucleotides are TGTGCCAGCAGTCTTAGAACAGGGGGCGCTTATGGTAATTCACCCCTCCACTTT.

This clonotype was observed a handful of times. The rearrangement joins TRBV4-2 to TRBJ1-3; tentative D call: TRBD1 (6 bases). The ends were cut back, 0 bases at V and 0 bases at J, with 12 bases in the middle. Germline V gene lookup returns CDR1 LGHNA and CDR2 YNFKEQ. There are 17 residues in the CDR3. The CDR3 protein is CASSQDPTGSSGNTIYF. CDR3 DNA sequence: TGTGCCAGCAGCCAAGATCCGACAGGAAGCTCTGGAAACACCATATATTTT.

The gene calls are TRBV5-6 and TRBJ1-1; 8 bases agree with TRBD1. Trimming at V came to 4 bases and at J to 4 bases, leaving 6 bases not matched to a gene. The CDR3 sequence is 14 residues long. Germline V lookup: CDR1 SGHDT, CDR2 YYEEEE. The CDR3 spells CASSTRGHSTEAFF. DNA for the CDR3: TGTGCCAGCAGCACCAGGGGGCACAGCACTGAAGCTTTCTTT. Based on the CDR3 plus reference TRBV5-6 and TRBJ1-1, the full variable domain is DAGVTQSPTHLIKTRGQQVTLRCSPKSGHDTVSWYQQALGQGPQFIFQYYEEEERQRGNFPDRFSGHQFPNYSSELNVNALLLGDSALYLCASSTRGHSTEAFFGQGTRLTVV.

The chain combines TRBV7-2 with TRBJ2-2; 7 bases fit TRBD1. CDR1 is SGHTA and CDR2 is FQGNSA in the germline V gene. CDR3 length: 15 amino acids. The J segment lost 3 bases and the V segment lost 5 bases, leaving 6 bases of the junction unmatched. This chain's CDR3 is CASSRRGQDTGELFF. In DNA form, the CDR3 reads TGTGCCAGCAGCAGAAGGGGGCAGGACACCGGGGAGCTGTTTTTT. Supplemented by reference TRBV7-2 and TRBJ2-2, the full variable domain reads GAGVSQSPSNKVTEKGKDVELRCDPISGHTALYWYRQSLGQGLEFLIYFQGNSAPDKSGLPSDRFSAERTGGSVSTLTIQRTQQEDSAVYLCASSRRGQDTGELFFGEGSRLTVL.

At least ten counts were recorded for this clonotype. The chain combines TRBV5-1 with TRBJ2-5, with 9 bases that match TRBD1. V lost 2 bases, J lost 5 bases, and 4 bases stayed unmatched. The V gene's germline CDR1 is SGHRS and CDR2 YFSETQ. The CDR3 sequence is 14 residues long. The CDR3 here is CASSFGQGFETQYF. The CDR3 DNA follows: TGCGCCAGCAGCTTTGGACAGGGGTTTGAGACCCAGTACTTC. Looking up the rest from reference TRBV5-1 and TRBJ2-5 gives the full variable domain: KAGVTQTPRYLIKTRGQQVTLSCSPISGHRSVSWYQQTPGQGLQFLFEYFSETQRNKGNFPGRFSGRQFSNSRSEMNVSTLELGDSALYLCASSFGQGFETQYFGPGTRLLVL.

This clonotype was observed a few times. The chain has TRBV23-1 and TRBJ2-7, with D unresolved. TRBV23-1 carries the ORF label, with uncertain function. The CDR3 is made up of 12 amino acids. Trimming left V 4 bases short and J 4 bases short, with 8 bases between. The CDR3 loop reads CASSPDHYEQYF. CDR3 in DNA: TGCGCCAGCAGTCCGGATCATTACGAGCAGTACTTC.

This clonotype was observed a few times. The rearrangement links TRBV18 to TRBJ2-1, with no clear D. The CDR3 sequence is 12 residues long. V was pared by 6 bases and J by 6 bases, with 9 bases between. In germline, CDR1 is KGHSH, CDR2 LQKENI. The CDR3 sequence is CASSNLGNEQFF. CDR3 nucleotides: TGTGCCAGCTCCAACCTAGGCAATGAGCAGTTCTTC.

J is TRBJ1-1 and V is TRBV7-8; TRBD1 aligns across 9 bases. The CDR3 sequence is 14 residues long. Looked up from germline, CDR1 is SGHVS and CDR2 is FQNEAQ. The V gene end was trimmed by 5 bases and the J gene end by 3 bases; junction bases not matched to a gene: 4. In DNA form, the CDR3 reads TGTGCCAGCAGCATACGGACAGGGGACACTGAAGCTTTCTTT. This sequence encodes CASSIRTGDTEAFF.